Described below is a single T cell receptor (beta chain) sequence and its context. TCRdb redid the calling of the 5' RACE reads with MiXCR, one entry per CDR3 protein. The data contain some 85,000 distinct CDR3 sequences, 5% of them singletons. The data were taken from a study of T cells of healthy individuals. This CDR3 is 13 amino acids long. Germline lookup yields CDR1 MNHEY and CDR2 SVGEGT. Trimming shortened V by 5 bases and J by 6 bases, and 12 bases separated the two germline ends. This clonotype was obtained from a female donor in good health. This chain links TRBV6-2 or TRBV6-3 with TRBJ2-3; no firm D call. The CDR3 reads CASSPNTEDTQYF. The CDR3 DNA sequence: TGTGCCAGCAGTCCAAACACAGAGGATACGCAGTATTTT.